This T cell receptor beta chain comes out of a study of T cell changes during pregnancy in multiple sclerosis. Looked up from germline, CDR1 is SEHNR and CDR2 is FQNEAQ (reference sequence). The V and J ends lost 5 bases and 5 bases respectively, with 15 bases between them. There are 14 residues in the CDR3. The repertoire was sequenced with immunoSEQ multiplex PCR; TCRdb's copy has only in-frame clones and lacks some. The sample yields 40,000 to 50,000 clones, around 94% seen once. Sequencing used CD4+ T cells from peripheral blood mononuclear cells, obtained in the third trimester of pregnancy. The chain has TRBV7-9 and TRBJ2-5; D is uncertain. The sequence came from a female donor with multiple sclerosis, enrolled in a pregnancy study. This CDR3 reads CASSQEPGVETQYF. The CDR3 coding sequence is TGTGCCAGCAGCCAAGAGCCGGGTGTGGAGACCCAGTACTTC.